This is a list of T cell receptor beta chains from one sample in a study of blood T cell repertoires in COVID-19. Measured with immunoSEQ multiplex PCR; TCRdb has only the in-frame clones, and not every one. The table records about 140,000 clones, around four fifths of them present only once. Sequenced sample: peripheral blood. The receptors come from a man between 60 and 70 years old who had recovered from COVID-19. Both conserved end residues are trimmed from each CDR3.

TRBJ1-1,TRBV6-5,ASARGNTEAF
TRBJ1-2,TRBV27,ASSLSGQGYGYT
TRBJ2-5,TRBV7-2,ASSLGPSAGQETQY
TRBJ1-1,TRBV2,ASSEAPGFNTEAF
TRBJ1-1,TRBV4-2,ASSQAGAGNTEAF
TRBJ2-1,TRBV2,ASSFASGRSNEQF
TRBJ1-2,TRBV6-2/TRBV6-3,ASSGTGGNGYT
TRBJ1-1,TRBV6-2/TRBV6-3,ASSYSRSTEAF
TRBJ1-3,TRBV5-5,ASSFFGVASLRGKNTIY
TRBJ2-7,TRBV14,ASSQAREQY
TRBJ1-6,TRBV7-9,ASSPRLTGRSSYNSPLH
TRBJ2-4,TRBV5-4,ASSLGLAGKLNIQY
TRBJ2-7,TRBV28,ASSLSLYEQY
TRBJ1-4,TRBV24-1,ATSDARGSNEKLF
TRBJ2-7,TRBV27,ASRRTSGSRSYEQY
TRBJ2-7,TRBV28,ASRAQSTGLNYEQY
TRBJ2-7,TRBV2,ASSVRLAGEQY
TRBJ2-3,TRBV27,ASSLNGGRDTQY
TRBJ1-2,TRBV2,ASQGTRQYGGYT
TRBJ2-7,TRBV11-3,ASSPGTSGGYEQY
TRBJ1-2,TRBV29-1,SVATGGNYGYT
TRBJ1-5,TRBV7-9,ASSLEADQPQH
TRBJ1-1,TRBV6-4,ASRTTYRNTEAF
TRBJ1-3,TRBV25-1,ASSQPPGQGNSGNTIY
TRBJ2-7,TRBV12-3/TRBV12-4,ASSLGGSYEQY
TRBJ2-2,TRBV7-3,ASSSPTGSANTGELF
TRBJ2-3,TRBV7-2,ASSYIAGGGDTQY
TRBJ2-1,TRBV6-6,ASSYNSNNEQF
TRBJ1-6,TRBV5-4,ASSLDRVTLH
TRBJ1-2,TRBV30,AWSVLADGGYT
TRBJ1-2,TRBV27,ASSFVGGGRGYT
TRBJ1-2,TRBV14,ASSRSRGNGYT
TRBJ1-6,TRBV30,AWSAGTGATGSPLH
TRBJ2-5,TRBV21-1,ASSLHRGTQY
TRBJ1-1,TRBV28,ASSQQGRGNTEAF
TRBJ1-1,TRBV29-1,SGRQGNTEAF
TRBJ1-2,TRBV19,ASSISSKQGADYGYT
TRBJ2-1,TRBV7-2,ASSPQGTASYNEQF
TRBJ1-2,TRBV29-1,SVEGGQGTERVYNYGYT
TRBJ1-5,TRBV6-1,ASSEGRQAVEPQH
TRBJ2-5,TRBV6-4,ASSDLARKETQY
TRBJ2-2,TRBV18,ASSPSSTGELF
TRBJ1-3,TRBV28,ASSLDADRGNTIY
TRBJ1-1,TRBV19,ASSMGHLNTEAF
TRBJ1-2,TRBV7-9,ASSLSGADGYT
TRBJ2-1,TRBV13,ASSLRPWEDEQF
TRBJ2-1,TRBV14,ASSQEISYNEQF
TRBJ2-1,TRBV7-9,ASQSGAGGSYNEQF
TRBJ1-1,TRBV5-5,ASSSLVSSPTMNTEAF